The following is a T cell receptor (beta chain) sequence with its context. The sample holds many counts of this clonotype. Its specific antigen is unknown. There are no base qualities to consult, and no much larger clone falls within one base. cDNA synthesis used template-switch 5'RACE with a primer carrying a 10-nucleotide random unique molecular identifier tagging each TCR transcript. Every sequencing run yielded over 160 million TCR-beta sequences covering 15-18 subjects. Total RNA was extracted with the RNeasy kit. Using the KAPA Real-time Library Amplification kit, TCR-beta VDJ regions were amplified with primers for the TCR constant region and the 5'RACE anchor. A first PCR added sample indexes and Illumina adaptors, after which a second PCR increased the library yield. After Ampure bead purification, the roughly 650 bp TCR product was size-selected on a 2% E-gel SizeSelection system. Before pooling, library quality was assessed on a Bioanalyzer, concentration was determined with Qubit, and library quantification was performed with the Kapa Library Quantification kit. An Illumina HiSeq 2500 was used to sequence the libraries paired-end at 2 x 150 bp. To increase sequence diversity, 25-30% phiX was spiked into each library pool. In the source study's methods: Quality-filtered reads were processed with the UMI-based MiGEC pipeline, which removed over 75% of raw TCR sequences during error correction. VDJ genes were aligned to IMGT germline references, and clonotypes were defined by unique CDR3 amino acid sequence plus V-J genes. VDJtools evaluated clonal expansion, Shannon diversity and CDR3 relatedness (CalcPairwiseDistances, ClusterSamples); CLCbio workbench built phylogenetic trees. Clones with at least 8 unique UMIs were defined as expanded, with this threshold being based on coefficient-of-variation modelling across technical triplicates. The public reads were quality trimmed at Q25 with fastp and then assembled into clones with MiXCR by TCRdb, keeping productive beta chains. Rows with one shared CDR3 protein collapse into an entry with the most common genes and DNA. The V and J calls were not made by the authors but by TCRdb's processing. The sample table contains 50,000 to 60,000 distinct CDR3 sequences; only one count was recorded for under 3% of them. Under 4% of the sample belongs to the ten largest clones.

Unsorted PBMC libraries were generated from 2 million PBMCs stored in RNAlater at -80 °C until RNA extraction. Multiple sclerosis patients were enrolled in a US clinical protocol under which disease progression was evaluated by magnetic resonance imaging. Peripheral blood was subjected to Ficoll-Hypaque density gradient centrifugation to isolate PBMCs, which were then cryopreserved in liquid nitrogen. The data derive from a study of neurological immune-mediated disorders (dated by TCRdb to the late 2010s). Context from the whole study: Of the roughly 34 multiple sclerosis patients, 31 had relapsing-remitting MS and 3 had secondary progressive MS. Peripheral blood TCR-beta repertoires from patients with HTLV-I-associated myelopathy (HAM/TSP), patients with multiple sclerosis, and healthy controls were compared in the study using UMI-based sequencing. The cohort comprised 65 to 75 subjects: 15 or so HAM/TSP patients, around 35 multiple sclerosis patients and about 20 healthy controls. The 95 to 110 TCR-beta libraries covered PBMC samples along with longitudinal samples, technical triplicates, and paired sorted CD4+ and CD8+ T-cell subsets. Here is what the overall study found, with its caveats: In phylogenetic analysis, the repertoires of 18 of 34 MS patients grouped into a cluster of related CDR3 sequences, which suggests a possible signature at the repertoire level. The MS cluster was not associated with any clinical or MRI features, and the authors stated that larger cohorts are needed. No identical CDR3 amino acid sequences were found to be shared among expanded clones across subjects, suggesting that TCR-beta repertoires were private in all groups. The highest TCR clonal expansion was observed in HAM/TSP patients, whereas the lowest was observed in MS patients, even when compared with healthy controls.

Trimming accounts for 3 bases at V and 4 bases at J, while the number of junction bases matched to no gene is 2. CDR1 and CDR2, looked up from the germline V gene, are SGHTA and FQGNSA. Inclusive of the bounding cysteine and phenylalanine, the CDR3 is 14 residues long. The DNA shown is the 42-base CDR3, in frame from base 1. Sequences were obtained from PBMCs. The chain is encoded by TRBV7-2 joined to TRBJ2-5; the junction holds 10 bases that match TRBD1. The sequence derives from a man between 50 and 59 years old with multiple sclerosis. The sequenced DNA: TGTGCCAGCAGCTTTGACAGGGGGCCAGAGACCCAGTACTTC. Translated, it reads CASSFDRGPETQYF. This CDR3, with the reference TRBV7-2 and TRBJ2-5 proteins standing in past its ends, gives the full variable domain GAGVSQSPSNKVTEKGKDVELRCDPISGHTALYWYRQSLGQGLEFLIYFQGNSAPDKSGLPSDRFSAERTGGSVSTLTIQRTQQEDSAVYLCASSFDRGPETQYFGPGTRLLVL.